The sequence of this TCR beta chain was determined in a study of blood T cell repertoires in COVID-19. Study background: The United States, Italy and Spain supplied acute and convalescent COVID-19 samples.

Original processing methods: The authors estimated nucleated cell counts from reference gene primer amplification. TCRdb keeps only in-frame clones here, not all; method: immunoSEQ multiplex PCR. That table is the source of V, J and clone size, and D and trimming were worked out from the DNA. The data show fewer than 250,000 clones, about 77% seen once. Participant age was roughly 18 to 95 years, and participants resided in roughly 24 US areas. Researchers sorted participants into cohorts using their self-reported clinical history. This clone was recorded only once. CDR3 size: 15 residues. With 4 bases clipped from V and 2 bases from J, the junction kept 3 bases outside the gene matches. Germline CDR1 reads SGHRS; CDR2 reads YFSETQ.

This chain links TRBV5-1 with TRBJ1-3; 10 bases are shared with TRBD1. This clonotype was obtained from a woman aged 50 to 65 with acute COVID-19. The sequenced sample consisted of PBMCs or T cells enriched from blood (not recorded which). The DNA of the CDR3 is TGCGCCAGCAGCACGGACAGGGGGGCTGGAAACACCATATATTTT. Protein sequence: CASSTDRGAGNTIYF.